This is a list of T cell receptor beta chains from one sample in a study of T-cell reconstitution after alpha-beta-depleted transplantation in children. TCRdb used MiXCR to reprocess the PCR reads, holding one entry per CDR3 protein. The sample consists of about a million distinct CDR3 sequences, 25% to 35% of them appearing once. This specimen consisted of PBMCs, mostly from graft donor cells, obtained 360 days after TCRalphabeta/CD19-depleted stem cell transplant. These TCRs come from a boy under two years old who had a stem cell transplant for SCID, so the T cells may come from the graft donor. CDR3s leave out the opening cysteine and the closing phenylalanine or tryptophan.

V	J	length	CDR3
TRBV10-3	TRBJ2-3	14	AISEGWASPTDTQY
TRBV29-1	TRBJ2-3	8	SVREDTQY
TRBV7-9	TRBJ2-1	13	ASSLVAGDHNEQF
TRBV15	TRBJ2-3	12	ATSRAVPTDTQY
TRBV6-5	TRBJ1-1	10	ASSQIGAEAF
TRBV28	TRBJ2-1	14	ASSSGAIGKDNEQF
TRBV27	TRBJ2-3	15	ASSFPSSGGSTDTQY
TRBV20-1	TRBJ2-2	9	SARVEGELF
TRBV11-1	TRBJ2-2	17	ASSSTVARDRANTGELF
TRBV5-5	TRBJ2-7	13	ASSLLAGILNEQY
TRBV20-1	TRBJ2-7	9	SALYSDEQY
TRBV7-7	TRBJ2-5	14	ASSLAPEGSQETQY
TRBV7-3	TRBJ2-3	17	ASSETVERGDPRTDTQY
TRBV29-1	TRBJ2-7	12	SAKKGTNSYEQY
TRBV12-3/TRBV12-4	TRBJ2-7	13	ASSRVVGISYEQY
TRBV2	TRBJ1-4	11	ASRAAPPEKLF
TRBV6-2/TRBV6-3	TRBJ2-5	13	ASSYLRWSQETQY
TRBV20-1	TRBJ1-1	12	SARAPFVNTEAF
TRBV18	TRBJ2-5	16	ASSPLTGAGGLKETQY
TRBV9	TRBJ2-1	14	ASSVEGRSFYNEQF
TRBV12-3/TRBV12-4	TRBJ1-2	12	ASSPGPGQYGYT
TRBV9	TRBJ1-1	12	ASSPWQANTEAF
TRBV19	TRBJ1-5	12	ASLPSYSNQPQH
TRBV24-1	TRBJ2-3	14	ATSDRQGLSTDTQY
TRBV20-1	TRBJ1-4	11	SASKTAHEKLF
TRBV11-1	TRBJ1-4	16	ASSPRPLLSSGNEKLF
TRBV29-1	TRBJ2-7	12	SAISDRSAYEQY
TRBV24-1	TRBJ2-3	13	ATSDPDLFTDTQY
TRBV7-9	TRBJ2-1	15	ASSGTPGGGQWDEQF
TRBV27	TRBJ1-2	11	ASWDRANYGYT
TRBV5-1	TRBJ2-1	15	ASSRLLVPRQYNEQF
TRBV12-3/TRBV12-4	TRBJ2-2	12	ASSSDLIPGELF
TRBV24-1	TRBJ2-1	14	ATSDLKSSSYNEQF
TRBV6-5	TRBJ1-4	12	ASSYGTSNEKLF
TRBV15	TRBJ1-4	13	ATKGQPLTNEKLF
TRBV5-6	TRBJ2-5	14	ASTKALAGGQETQY
TRBV20-1	TRBJ2-1	12	SASPGLLNNEQF